This TCR beta chain derives from a study of sequential checkpoint blockade in melanoma. Study information: TCRβ was sequenced from DNA of about a hundred pretreatment tumors. Matched biopsies came pretreatment and at week 13 for twenty-two patients.

Study findings and constraints: About 30 times likelier clinical benefit followed increased tumor T-cell fraction and clonality.

This sample's treatment: randomized to nivolumab then ipilimumab (arm A) or the reverse (arm B). As regards this clone: What it binds is not known.

Trimming shortened V by 0 bases and J by 0 bases, and 14 bases separated the two germline ends. The CDR3 covers 16 residues. Germline values: CDR1 GTSNPN, CDR2 SVGIG (reference sequence). TCRdb keeps only in-frame clones here, not all; method: immunoSEQ multiplex PCR. Of some 7,500 clones listed, about a quarter were seen once; the top ten hold 5.5% to 6%. The sample in question was tumor tissue (inferred from file names), obtained from a patient given nivolumab and ipilimumab in sequence. This TCR came from a human donor with melanoma. The gene calls are TRBV30 and TRBJ2-5; D ambiguous. The CDR3 sequence is CAWSVRRARYQETQYF. In DNA form, the CDR3 reads TGTGCCTGGAGTGTAAGACGGGCGCGGTACCAAGAGACCCAGTACTTC.